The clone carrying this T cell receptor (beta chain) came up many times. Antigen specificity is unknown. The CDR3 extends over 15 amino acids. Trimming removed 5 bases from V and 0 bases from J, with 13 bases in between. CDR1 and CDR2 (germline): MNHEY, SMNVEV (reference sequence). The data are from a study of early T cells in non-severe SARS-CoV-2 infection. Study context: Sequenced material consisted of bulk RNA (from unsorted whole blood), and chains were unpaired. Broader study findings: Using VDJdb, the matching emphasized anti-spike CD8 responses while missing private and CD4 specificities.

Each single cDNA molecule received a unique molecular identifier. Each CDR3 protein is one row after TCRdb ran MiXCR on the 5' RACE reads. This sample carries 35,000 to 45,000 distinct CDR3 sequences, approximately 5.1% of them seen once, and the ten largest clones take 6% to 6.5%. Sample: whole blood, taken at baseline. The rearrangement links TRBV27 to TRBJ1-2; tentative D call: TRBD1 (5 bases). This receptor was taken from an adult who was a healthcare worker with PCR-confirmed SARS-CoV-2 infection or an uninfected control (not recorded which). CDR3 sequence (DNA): TGTGCCAGCAGTCGAACAGGTCTAGCTAACTATGGCTACACCTTC. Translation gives CASSRTGLANYGYTF.